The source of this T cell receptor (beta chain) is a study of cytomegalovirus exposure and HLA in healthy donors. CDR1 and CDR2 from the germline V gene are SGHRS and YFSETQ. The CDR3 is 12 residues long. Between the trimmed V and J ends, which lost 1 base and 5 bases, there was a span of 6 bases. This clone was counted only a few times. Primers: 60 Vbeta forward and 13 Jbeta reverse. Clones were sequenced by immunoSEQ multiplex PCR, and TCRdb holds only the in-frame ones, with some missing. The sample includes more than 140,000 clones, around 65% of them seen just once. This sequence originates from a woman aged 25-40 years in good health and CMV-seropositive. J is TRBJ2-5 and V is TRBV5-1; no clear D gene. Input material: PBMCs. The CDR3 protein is CASSLLRETQYF. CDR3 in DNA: TGCGCCAGCAGCTTGCTCCGGGAGACCCAGTACTTC.